Following are 14 T cell receptor beta chains from one sample sequenced in a study of Ad26.COV2.S vaccination and SARS-CoV-2 variants. TCRdb's copy holds only in-frame clones and misses some; the assay was immunoSEQ multiplex PCR. The data show roughly 320,000 clones, around 84% seen once. Treatment described: around 19 received Ad26.COV2.S at low or high dose, single or two shots; several received placebo; per-sample allocation not given. Sampling took place 63 days after the first vaccine or placebo injection. The material was peripheral blood, obtained in a trial of Ad26.COV2.S vaccine versus placebo. These TCRs come from a person aged 18-65 years who received the Ad26.COV2.S COVID-19 vaccine or a placebo.

The chain recombines TRBV6-2 or TRBV6-3 with TRBJ1-6; TRBD1 aligns across 9 bases. Germline values: CDR1 MNHEY, CDR2 SVGEGT. This CDR3 spans 16 amino acids. With V trimmed by 2 bases and J by 7 bases, 6 bases remained unmatched. CDR3 amino acids: CASSYQGDRGNSPLHF. The CDR3 DNA sequence: TGTGCCAGCAGTTACCAGGGCGACAGGGGGAATTCACCCCTCCACTTT.

The CDR3 DNA reads as TGTGCCAGCAGCTCACGACCTCTGCAGAACAATGAGCAGTTCTTC. Translated: CASSSRPLQNNEQFF. The chain links TRBV7-8 to TRBJ2-1; D not certain. The CDR3 covers 15 residues. Germline assignment: CDR1 SGHVS and CDR2 FQNEAQ. Trimming shortened V by 4 bases and J by 5 bases, and 15 bases separated the two germline ends.

This clone has a single count. V usage is TRBV6-5 and J usage is TRBJ1-1, with a possible D match to TRBD1 (5 bases). Germline lookup yields CDR1 MNHEY and CDR2 SVGAGI. Between the trimmed V and J ends, which lost 4 bases and 4 bases, there was a span of 16 bases. The CDR3 contains 15 residues. For the CDR3, the DNA is TGTGCCAGCAGTTCCCCAAGGGGTTGGGGCACTGAAGCTTTCTTT. Translation gives CASSSPRGWGTEAFF.

The chain combines TRBV5-1 with TRBJ2-3; weak D call: TRBD2 (7 bases). The V gene's germline CDR1 is SGHRS and CDR2 YFSETQ. The CDR3 totals 17 residues. Deletions cut 0 bases from V and 3 bases from J, with 17 bases between. In DNA form, the CDR3 reads TGCGCCAGCAGCTTGGGAGACCAGGGGAGGGGTACAGATACGCAGTATTTT. The encoded protein is CASSLGDQGRGTDTQYF.

The chain is built from TRBV19 and TRBJ1-5, with a weak D call TRBD1 (5 bases). This CDR3 is built from 13 residues. Germline V gene sequence: CDR1 LNHDA, CDR2 SQIVND (reference sequence). Trimming shortened V by 3 bases and J by 7 bases, and 10 bases separated the two germline ends. This chain's CDR3 is CASSMRGDQPQHF. The DNA for the CDR3 is TGTGCCAGTAGTATGCGGGGGGACCAGCCCCAGCATTTT.

The chain recombines TRBV19 with TRBJ2-7, with 7 nucleotides matching TRBD1. The CDR3 is made up of 14 amino acids. Germline V gene sequence: CDR1 LNHDA, CDR2 SQIVND (reference sequence). The V gene end was trimmed by 1 base and the J gene end by 3 bases; junction bases not matched to a gene: 3. The CDR3 here is CASSIGTGYYEQYF. CDR3 DNA: TGTGCCAGTAGTATAGGGACAGGTTACTACGAGCAGTACTTC.

This clone came up once. The sample holds other DNA sequences that translate to the same CDR3. The chain joins TRBV19 to TRBJ1-2, with 9 bases fitting TRBD1. From germline, CDR1 is LNHDA and CDR2 SQIVND (reference sequence). This CDR3 has 14 residues. V shed 6 bases, J shed 2 bases, and the junction held 4 bases outside the gene matches. The CDR3 DNA is TGTGCCAGTAGCCCTGACAGGGGGAACTATGGCTACACCTTC. Translated: CASSPDRGNYGYTF.

The chain has TRBV6-6 and TRBJ1-2; possibly TRBD1 for D (6 bases). This CDR3 contains 14 residues. V gave up 7 bases and J gave up 2 bases, with 14 bases separating them. Germline CDR1 and CDR2: MNHNY and SVGAGI (reference sequence). The CDR3 DNA reads TGTGCCAGCAAAGCCACAGGGATGAACTATGGCTACACCTTC. Its translation is CASKATGMNYGYTF.

The V call is TRBV6-2 or TRBV6-3, the J call TRBJ2-1, with D unresolved. This CDR3 is built from 11 residues. The germline V gene has CDR1 MNHEY and CDR2 SVGEGT. Trimming shortened V by 6 bases and J by 7 bases, and 7 bases separated the two germline ends. DNA of the CDR3: TGTGCCAGCAGCCGCCAAAATGAGCAGTTCTTC. This gives the protein CASSRQNEQFF.

The chain links TRBV5-4 to TRBJ1-5; D is perhaps TRBD1 (5 bases). The CDR3 has 17 amino acids. Germline V gene sequence: CDR1 SGHNT, CDR2 YYREEE (reference sequence). V shed 2 bases and J shed 0 bases, with 15 bases lying between them. The CDR3 spells CASSFRQTPYSNQPQHF. CDR3 coding DNA: TGTGCCAGCAGCTTCAGACAGACTCCCTATAGCAATCAGCCCCAGCATTTT.

This clone appeared once. The genes are TRBV9 and TRBJ2-7; D is ambiguous. Germline CDR1 is SGDLS and CDR2 is YYNGEE. There are 14 residues in the CDR3. V lost 1 base and J 0 bases, leaving 8 bases between the germline ends. CDR3 region: CASSVYGGSYEQYF. Written as DNA, the CDR3 is TGTGCCAGCAGCGTATACGGTGGCTCCTACGAGCAGTACTTC.

J is TRBJ2-5 and V is TRBV7-2; D may be TRBD2 (5 bases). CDR3 length: 14 amino acids. Germline V gene data show CDR1 as SGHTA and CDR2 as FQGNSA. Trimming removed 5 bases at V and 9 bases at J, with 19 bases between. The CDR3 bases are TGTGCCAGCAGCCCGGGATCAACCCTTAAGGCCCAGTACTTC. Residues: CASSPGSTLKAQYF.

The rearrangement links TRBV5-1 to TRBJ1-1; possibly TRBD1 for D (5 bases). Germline CDR1 SGHRS, CDR2 YFSETQ. V lost 1 base to trimming and J lost 4 bases, with 23 bases between them. The CDR3 has 18 amino acids. The CDR3 here is CASSLPGEMGLRGTEAFF. The CDR3 DNA reads as TGCGCCAGCAGCTTGCCCGGAGAAATGGGACTTAGGGGCACTGAAGCTTTCTTT.

J is TRBJ1-6 and V is TRBV18; the match to TRBD1 covers 7 bases. J lost 3 bases, V lost 4 bases, and 6 bases had no gene match. Germline V gene lookup returns CDR1 KGHSH and CDR2 LQKENI. The CDR3 is 16 amino acids. This CDR3 reads CASSLGQAHYNSPLHF. CDR3 bases: TGTGCCAGCTCACTAGGACAGGCTCACTATAATTCACCCCTCCACTTT.